The 11 T cell receptor beta chains reported below all come from one sample, sequenced in a study of tumor and adjacent non-tumor tissue in lung cancer. The template was RNA from unsorted bulk tissue. The normal lung tissue was taken more than 3 cm from the tumor edge. A modified ARM-PCR protocol with three rounds of nested PCR amplified TCRbeta. One entry per CDR3 protein, called by TCRdb with MiXCR from the multiplex PCR reads. The sample records some 100,000 distinct CDR3 sequences, 65% being singletons. Specimen: distant non-tumor lung tissue. These receptors were collected from a man in his thirties or forties with non-small cell lung cancer.

On this clonotype: The junction departs from the called germline gene at one end, perhaps through a read error. This chain uses TRBV4-1 with TRBJ2-6, with a possible D match to TRBD1 (5 bases). The CDR3 is 16 amino acids. Germline CDR1 and CDR2: MGHRA and YSYEKL. This CDR3 reads CASSLLSDPGANVLIF. For the CDR3, the DNA is TGCGCCAGTAGCCTTCTTAGTGACCCTGGGGCCAACGTCCTGATTTTC.

Comments on this clonotype: Germline is not matched at one junction end, which may reflect a read error. This chain uses TRBV5-6 with TRBJ2-7; D gene unclear. In germline, CDR1 is SGHDT, CDR2 YYEEEE. The CDR3 loop spans 12 amino acids. CDR3 sequence (DNA): TGTGCCAGCGGCTTGGATGGCTACGAGCAGTACTTC. This sequence encodes CASGLDGYEQYF.

The chain combines TRBV6-2 or TRBV6-3 with TRBJ2-1; 8 bases fit TRBD2. The CDR3 sequence is 15 residues long. CDR1 MNHEY and CDR2 SVGEGT come from the germline V gene. V shed 6 bases, J shed 10 bases, and the junction held 14 bases outside the gene matches. CDR3: CASSGQRENLYEQFF. The CDR3 DNA reads TGTGCCAGCAGCGGACAGCGGGAGAATCTCTACGAGCAGTTCTTC.

The chain uses TRBV5-4 and TRBJ2-1, with D perhaps TRBD1 or TRBD2 (5 bases each). Germline V CDR1 and CDR2: SGHNT, YYREEE (reference sequence). Trimming cost V 5 bases and J 6 bases, with 9 bases left between them. The CDR3 contains 12 residues. The CDR3 protein is CASRGTSNEQFF. CDR3 DNA: TGTGCCAGCAGGGGGACGTCCAATGAGCAGTTCTTC. Complete variable domain (other parts from reference TRBV5-4 and TRBJ2-1): ETGVTQSPTHLIKTRGQQVTLRCSSQSGHNTVSWYQQALGQGPQFIFQYYREEENGRGNFPPRFSGLQFPNYSSELNVNALELDDSALYLCASRGTSNEQFFGPGTRLTVL.

As to this clonotype: One junction end does not reproduce the germline sequence, and a read error may be involved. CDR3 residues: CASRPGGTYEQYF. CDR3 DNA sequence: TGTGCCAGCAGGCCAGGGGGGACCTACGAACAGTACTTC. The rearrangement joins TRBV11-2 to TRBJ2-7; D perhaps matches TRBD1 (7 bases). Germline V gives CDR1 SGHAT, CDR2 FQNNGV. The CDR3 covers 13 residues. Using reference TRBV11-2 and TRBJ2-7 for the parts outside the CDR3, the full variable domain is EAGVAQSPRYKIIEKRQSVAFWCNPISGHATLYWYQQILGQGPKLLIQFQNNGVVDDSQLPKDRFSAERLKGVDSTLKIQPAKLEDSAVYLCASRPGGTYEQYFGPGTRLTVT.

As concerns this clonotype: Given a much more abundant clone one base away, this may be a read error. This rearrangement joins TRBV11-1 to TRBJ1-1; D call uncertain. The CDR3 extends over 15 amino acids. Per germline, CDR1 SGHAT and CDR2 FQDESV (reference sequence). The CDR3 spells CANSPETWGGAEAFF. The CDR3 DNA reads as TGTGCCAACAGCCCCGAGACTTGGGGTGGCGCTGAAGCTTTCTTT.

On this clonotype itself: At one boundary the junction diverges from the germline segment, which might be a read error. The chain combines TRBV7-2 with TRBJ1-1; D is uncertain. Germline lookup yields CDR1 SGHTA and CDR2 FQGNSA. This CDR3 has 15 residues. The CDR3 region is CASSPKTIPNIEAFF. CDR3 nucleotides: TGTGCCAGCAGTCCGAAGACGATTCCCAACATTGAAGCTTTCTTT.

Of note for this clonotype: This could be a read error, since a much larger clone is one nucleotide away. The CDR3 DNA sequence: TGTGCCAGCAGAAACCGGGGAGAGTTAGCGGGAACTTCAGATACGCAGTATTTT. Protein: CASRNRGELAGTSDTQYF. V is TRBV7-9 and J is TRBJ2-3; 8 nucleotides match TRBD2. The CDR3 extends over 18 amino acids. V gave up 6 bases and J gave up 4 bases; unmatched junction bases: 18. Germline V gene data show CDR1 as SEHNR and CDR2 as FQNEAQ (reference sequence). Combining the CDR3 with reference TRBV7-9 and TRBJ2-3 gives the whole variable domain DTGVSQNPRHKITKRGQNVTFRCDPISEHNRLYWYRQTLGQGPEFLTYFQNEAQLEKSRLLSDRFSAERPKGSFSTLEIQRTEQGDSAMYLCASRNRGELAGTSDTQYFGPGTRLTVL.

In regard to this clonotype: Sequence at one end of the junction differs from germline and may be a read error. The rearrangement joins TRBV5-6 to TRBJ2-2; TRBD2 might be the D (6 bases). The CDR3 is 15 amino acids. CDR1 and CDR2 from the germline V gene are SGHDT and YYEEEE. The CDR3 region is CGSSTALAGAGELFF. The CDR3, as DNA: TGTGGCAGCAGCACTGCACTAGCAGGAGCCGGGGAGCTGTTTTTT.

With respect to this clonotype: A much more abundant neighbour one base away suggests this may be a read error. V and J are TRBV4-2 and TRBJ2-3; 8 bases map to TRBD2. Germline V gives CDR1 LGHNA, CDR2 YNFKEQ. V trimming: 0 bases; J trimming: 3 bases; junction bases outside the gene matches: 8. The CDR3 runs 17 residues. The CDR3 DNA follows: TGTGCCAGCAGCCAAGACCGACAGCGGGGGTTAACAGATACGCAGTATTTT. As protein: CASSQDRQRGLTDTQYF.

V gene TRBV20-1 combines with J gene TRBJ2-5; a possible D gene is TRBD2 (7 bases). Germline values: CDR1 DFQATT, CDR2 SNEGSKA (reference sequence). This CDR3 contains 11 residues. The CDR3 sequence is CSFKGGETQYF. The CDR3 DNA reads TGCAGCTTCAAGGGGGGGGAGACCCAGTACTTC.